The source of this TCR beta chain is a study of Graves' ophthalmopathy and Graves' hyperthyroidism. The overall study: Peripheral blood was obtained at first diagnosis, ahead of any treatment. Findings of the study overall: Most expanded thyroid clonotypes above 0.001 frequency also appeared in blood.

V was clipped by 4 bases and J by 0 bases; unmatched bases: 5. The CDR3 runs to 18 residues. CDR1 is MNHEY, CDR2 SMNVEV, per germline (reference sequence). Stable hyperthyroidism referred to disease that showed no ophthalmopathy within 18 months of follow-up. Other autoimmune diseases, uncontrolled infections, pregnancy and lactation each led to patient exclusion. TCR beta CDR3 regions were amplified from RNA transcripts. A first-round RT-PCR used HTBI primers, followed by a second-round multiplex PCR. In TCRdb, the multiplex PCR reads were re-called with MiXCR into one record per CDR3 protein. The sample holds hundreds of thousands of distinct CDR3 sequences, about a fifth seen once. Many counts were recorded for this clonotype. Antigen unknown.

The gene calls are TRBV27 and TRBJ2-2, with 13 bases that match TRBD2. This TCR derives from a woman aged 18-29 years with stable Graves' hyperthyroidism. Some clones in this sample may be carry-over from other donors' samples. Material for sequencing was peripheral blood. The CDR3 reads CASSSGLAGYANTGELFF. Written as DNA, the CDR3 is TGTGCCAGCAGTTCGGGACTAGCGGGGTACGCGAACACCGGGGAGCTGTTTTTT.